The 24 T cell receptor beta chains below come from one sample, sequenced in a study of blood T cell repertoires in COVID-19. Measured with immunoSEQ multiplex PCR; TCRdb has only the in-frame clones, and not every one. This sample has about 55,000 clones; around 83% occur once, and the top ten carry roughly 5.9%. Sample: peripheral blood. The receptor source for this set is a human donor in a cohort sampled during active or convalescent COVID-19.

V gene TRBV13 combines with J gene TRBJ2-1; 7 bases are shared with TRBD2. Germline CDR1 PRHDT, CDR2 FYEKMQ (reference sequence). The CDR3 extends over 15 amino acids. V gave up 5 bases and J gave up 0 bases; unmatched junction bases: 4. In DNA form, the CDR3 reads TGTGCCAGCAGCAGGTGGGGGGGCTCCTACAATGAGCAGTTCTTC. It codes for CASSRWGGSYNEQFF.

This chain joins TRBV9 and TRBJ2-2; 7 positions match TRBD1. The V gene end was trimmed by 4 bases and the J gene end by 4 bases; junction bases not matched to a gene: 7. The CDR3 runs 15 residues. CDR1 SGDLS and CDR2 YYNGEE come from the germline V gene. CDR3 protein: CASSLTQGSTGELFF. CDR3 bases: TGTGCCAGCAGCCTAACACAGGGGTCCACCGGGGAGCTGTTTTTT.

This sequence joins TRBV5-8 and TRBJ2-5; 10 bases are a match to TRBD1. Germline V gives CDR1 SGHTS, CDR2 YDEGEE. With 4 bases clipped from V and 1 base from J, the junction kept 13 bases outside the gene matches. The CDR3 runs to 18 residues. The CDR3 is CASSNAGQGGIRQETQYF. CDR3 sequence (DNA): TGTGCCAGCAGCAACGCTGGACAGGGGGGAATCCGCCAAGAGACCCAGTACTTC.

The V gene is TRBV6-5, the J gene TRBJ2-7; no reliable D call. The germline CDR1 and CDR2 sequences are MNHEY and SVGAGI. CDR3 size: 11 residues. The V gene lost 8 bases and the J gene lost 7 bases, with 12 bases spanning the gap. Written as DNA, the CDR3 is TGTGCCAGCCTCAAGCGAGGAGAGCAGTACTTC. Its translation: CASLKRGEQYF.

This chain joins TRBV6-5 and TRBJ2-7; tentatively, D is TRBD1 (6 bases). Germline lookup yields CDR1 MNHEY and CDR2 SVGAGI. This CDR3 comprises 15 residues. Trimming took 0 bases from V and 1 from J, leaving 10 bases between them. Here the CDR3 DNA reads TGTGCCAGCAGTTACTCGTATGGACAGTCCTACGAGCAGTACTTC. Encoded protein: CASSYSYGQSYEQYF.

The chain joins TRBV29-1 to TRBJ2-5, with D possibly matching TRBD2 (5 bases). Per germline, CDR1 SQVTM and CDR2 ANQGSEA. The CDR3 consists of 15 residues. With 1 base removed from V and 5 bases from J, the gap between germline ends came to 17 bases. Written as DNA, the CDR3 is TGCAGCGTTGAAGTGTCGGCTAGCAGTCCGGAGACCCAGTACTTC. This translates into CSVEVSASSPETQYF.

The gene calls are TRBV9 and TRBJ2-1; 12 bases map to TRBD2. CDR3 length: 18 residues. V lost 0 bases, J lost 6 bases, and 10 bases stayed unmatched. The germline V gene encodes CDR1 SGDLS and CDR2 YYNGEE. The CDR3 nucleotides read TGTGCCAGCAGCGTAGCTCTAGCGGGGGGGGGTGACCTCAATGAGCAGTTCTTC. This sequence encodes CASSVALAGGGDLNEQFF.

The chain uses TRBV4-1 and TRBJ1-2, with 8 bases identical to TRBD1. The CDR3 runs 14 residues. Per the germline V gene, CDR1 is MGHRA and CDR2 is YSYEKL. With 1 base clipped from V and 8 bases from J, the junction kept 6 bases outside the gene matches. This CDR3 reads CASSQVGQGEGYTF. The DNA of the CDR3 is TGCGCCAGCAGCCAAGTCGGACAGGGAGAAGGCTACACCTTC.

This clone was seen only once. The gene calls are TRBV6-1 and TRBJ1-2; the match to TRBD1 covers 9 bases. V was pared by 1 base and J by 7 bases, with 1 base of the junction left unmatched. CDR1 and CDR2 (germline): MNHNS, SASEGT. This CDR3 is 13 amino acids long. Written as DNA, the CDR3 is TGTGCCAGCAGTGAAGGGGACAGGGTTGGCTACACCTTC. It specifies CASSEGDRVGYTF.

The chain joins TRBV19 to TRBJ1-1; 7 nucleotides line up with TRBD1. Trimming cost V 8 bases and J 9 bases; bases outside gene matches: 6. This CDR3 has 11 amino acids. Germline V lookup: CDR1 LNHDA, CDR2 SQIVND (reference sequence). The CDR3 spells CASSMTGKAFF. The CDR3 region has the DNA TGTGCCAGTTCGATGACAGGGAAAGCTTTCTTT.

The V gene is TRBV3-1 (or the pseudogene TRBV3-2), the J gene TRBJ1-2, with a possible D match to TRBD1 (5 bases). Between the trimmed V and J ends, which lost 1 base and 8 bases, there was a span of 14 bases. Germline V gene sequence: CDR1 LGHDT, CDR2 YNNKEL (reference sequence). The CDR3 runs to 14 residues. The CDR3 spells CASSQAQGVGGYTF. The DNA of the CDR3 is TGTGCCAGCAGCCAAGCTCAAGGGGTTGGGGGCTACACCTTC.

The chain combines TRBV25-1 with TRBJ2-5; 8 positions agree with TRBD2. This CDR3 spans 15 amino acids. Germline V CDR1 and CDR2: MGHDK, SYGVNS. J was trimmed by 1 base and V by 4 bases; bases with no gene match: 5. The CDR3 region is CASSGKRGTQETQYF. The CDR3 DNA reads as TGTGCCAGCAGTGGAAAGCGGGGGACCCAAGAGACCCAGTACTTC.

The J gene is TRBJ2-2, the V gene TRBV3-1 (or the pseudogene TRBV3-2); 8 bases agree with TRBD2. The CDR3 extends over 16 amino acids. The V gene end was trimmed by 1 base and the J gene end by 1 base; junction bases not matched to a gene: 2. Germline-derived CDR1 and CDR2 are LGHDT and YNNKEL (reference sequence). Here the CDR3 DNA reads TGTGCCAGCAGCCAAGTTGCGGGAGGGAACACCGGGGAGCTGTTTTTT. It encodes CASSQVAGGNTGELFF.

The chain has TRBV18 and TRBJ2-7; the D gene is possibly TRBD1 (5 bases). The germline gives CDR1 KGHSH, CDR2 LQKENI. The CDR3 has 13 residues. Trimming removed 2 bases at V and 3 bases at J, with 8 bases between. CDR3 nucleotide sequence: TGTGCCAGCTCACCAGATCAGGGCTACGAGCAGTACTTC. Translating it yields CASSPDQGYEQYF.

V is TRBV12-3 or TRBV12-4 and J is TRBJ2-7; D may be TRBD1 (6 bases). The CDR3 runs to 11 residues. V lost 5 bases and J lost 12, with 14 bases in between. CDR3 amino acids: CASSPAGVRYF. For the CDR3, the DNA is TGTGCCAGCAGTCCAGCAGGGGTACGGTACTTC.

This clone turned up a few times. The rearrangement joins TRBV4-3 to TRBJ2-3; 9 nucleotides align to TRBD2. This CDR3 has 17 amino acids. Germline V lookup: CDR1 LGHNA, CDR2 YSLEER. V lost 1 base to trimming and J lost 6 bases; unmatched junction nucleotides: 11. CDR3 protein: CASSQALKAGGGDTQYF. The CDR3 bases are TGCGCCAGCAGCCAAGCCCTAAAAGCGGGGGGCGGGGATACGCAGTATTTT.

The rearrangement joins TRBV19 to TRBJ1-2; TRBD1 matches 7 bases. The germline gives CDR1 LNHDA, CDR2 SQIVND (reference sequence). Trimming removed 5 bases from V and 2 bases from J; junction bases left unmatched: 8. The CDR3 extends over 15 amino acids. The CDR3 protein is CASSPTTGRNYGYTF. As DNA, the CDR3 is TGTGCCAGTAGTCCCACGACAGGGAGAAACTATGGCTACACCTTC.

The chain combines TRBV4-3 with TRBJ1-4, with TRBD1 as a possible D gene (6 bases). The CDR3 has 15 amino acids. V was clipped by 1 base and J by 7 bases, with 13 bases between them. Germline V CDR1 and CDR2: LGHNA, YSLEER. CDR3 amino acids: CASSQGAGVIEKLFF. The CDR3 nucleotides read TGCGCCAGCAGCCAAGGGGCAGGGGTAATTGAAAAACTGTTTTTT.

V and J are TRBV5-6 and TRBJ1-6; TRBD1 agrees at 8 bases. Germline V gene data show CDR1 as SGHDT and CDR2 as YYEEEE. With V trimmed by 0 bases and J by 2 bases, 1 base remained unmatched. The length of the CDR3 is 16 residues. The CDR3 nucleotides are TGTGCCAGCAGCTTGGCACAGGGGGCCTATAATTCACCCCTCCACTTT. Translated, it gives CASSLAQGAYNSPLHF.

This clone came up a few times. The rearrangement joins TRBV18 to TRBJ2-5; possible D gene TRBD2, 5 bases. V was cut by 3 bases and J by 5 bases, with 16 bases left in between. Germline CDR1 and CDR2: KGHSH and LQKENI. CDR3 length: 15 amino acids. The CDR3 nucleotides read TGTGCCAGCTCACCGCCCTCTGGCTCGGGGGAGACCCAGTACTTC. The encoded protein is CASSPPSGSGETQYF.

The chain recombines TRBV5-1 with TRBJ1-4; D is unresolved. V lost 4 bases and J lost 8, with 15 bases in between. This CDR3 is 14 amino acids long. Germline CDR1 is SGHRS and CDR2 is YFSETQ. For the CDR3, the DNA is TGCGCCAGCAGCGTGGACGGTGCCAGGGAAAAACTGTTTTTT. This sequence encodes CASSVDGAREKLFF.

This sequence joins TRBV5-4 and TRBJ1-1, with a possible D match to TRBD1 (6 bases). Germline V gives CDR1 SGHNT, CDR2 YYREEE (reference sequence). The CDR3 covers 15 residues. V lost 3 bases to trimming and J lost 4 bases, with 16 bases between them. The CDR3 region has the DNA TGTGCCAGCAGCTCCTCAGGGGTCGGCGGCACTGAAGCTTTCTTT. This translates into CASSSSGVGGTEAFF.

Written as DNA, the CDR3 is TGTGCCTGGAGTGTAGGGGGCTACCGGGAAGAGACCCAGTACTTC. Amino acid sequence: CAWSVGGYREETQYF. This sequence joins TRBV30 and TRBJ2-5; 7 nucleotides align to TRBD1. Unmatched junction bases numbered 7, after V lost 0 bases and J lost 3 bases. CDR1 is GTSNPN and CDR2 is SVGIG in the germline V gene (reference sequence). There are 15 residues in the CDR3.

The J gene is TRBJ2-1, the V gene TRBV3-1 (or the pseudogene TRBV3-2); a weak D match, TRBD2 (7 bases). The CDR3 is 16 amino acids. The V end lost 1 base, the J end lost 5 bases, and 15 bases lay between the germline ends. Germline V gives CDR1 LGHDT, CDR2 YNNKEL (reference sequence). The CDR3 nucleotides are TGTGCCAGCAGCCAAGTGGCGGGGGCCGGTCACAATGAGCAGTTCTTC. It is translated as CASSQVAGAGHNEQFF.